This T cell receptor (beta chain) is from a study of STAT5B mutations in CD4+ large granular lymphocyte leukemia. Study results and limitations: Top patient clones used TRBV06 genes more often: 8/27 versus 2/35 in controls.

Generated by immunoSEQ multiplex PCR, the TCRdb table keeps only in-frame clones and is missing some. The sample consists of some 40,000 clones, 65% to 90% of them appearing once. This CDR3 contains 14 residues. Germline lookup yields CDR1 PRHDT and CDR2 FYEKMQ (reference sequence). After removal of 2 bases from V and 10 bases from J, the junction contained 8 bases not matched to a gene. To note about this clone: Antigen specificity is unknown.

The TCR comes from a human donor in good health. The V gene is TRBV13, the J gene TRBJ2-1; TRBD2 matches 7 bases. Sequenced sample: CD4+ T cells from blood buffy coats. The CDR3: CASSLRAGAGEQFF. The CDR3 DNA is TGTGCCAGCAGCTTACGGGCGGGAGCGGGGGAGCAGTTCTTC.